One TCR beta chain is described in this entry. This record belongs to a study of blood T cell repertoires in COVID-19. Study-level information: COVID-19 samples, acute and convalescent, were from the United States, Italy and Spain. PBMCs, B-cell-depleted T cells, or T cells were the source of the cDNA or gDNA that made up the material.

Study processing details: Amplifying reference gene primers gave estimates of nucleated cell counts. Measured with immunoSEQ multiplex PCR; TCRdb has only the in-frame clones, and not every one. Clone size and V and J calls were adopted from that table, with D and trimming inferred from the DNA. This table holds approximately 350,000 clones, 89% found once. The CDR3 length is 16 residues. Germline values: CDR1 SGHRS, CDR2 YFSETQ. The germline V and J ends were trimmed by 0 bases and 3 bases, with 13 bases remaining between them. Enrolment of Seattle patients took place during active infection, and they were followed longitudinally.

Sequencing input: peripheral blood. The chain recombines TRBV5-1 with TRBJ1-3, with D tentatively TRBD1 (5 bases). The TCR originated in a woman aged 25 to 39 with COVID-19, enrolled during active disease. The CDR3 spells CASSLAGAHGGNTIYF. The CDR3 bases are TGCGCCAGCAGCTTGGCTGGGGCTCACGGTGGAAACACCATATATTTT.